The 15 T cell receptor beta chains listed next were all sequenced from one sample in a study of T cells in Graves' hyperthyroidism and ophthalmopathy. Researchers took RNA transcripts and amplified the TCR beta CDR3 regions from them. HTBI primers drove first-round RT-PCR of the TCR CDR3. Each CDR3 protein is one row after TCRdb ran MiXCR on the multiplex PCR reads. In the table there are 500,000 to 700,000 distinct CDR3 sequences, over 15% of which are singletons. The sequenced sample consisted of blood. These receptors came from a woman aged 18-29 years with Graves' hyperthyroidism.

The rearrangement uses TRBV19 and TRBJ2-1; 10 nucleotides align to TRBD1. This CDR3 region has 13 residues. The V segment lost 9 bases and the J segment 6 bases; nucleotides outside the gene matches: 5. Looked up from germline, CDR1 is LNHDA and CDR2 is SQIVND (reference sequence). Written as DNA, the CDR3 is TGTGCCAGGGGACAGGGGTGCTGCAATGAGCAGTTCTTC. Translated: CARGQGCCNEQFF.

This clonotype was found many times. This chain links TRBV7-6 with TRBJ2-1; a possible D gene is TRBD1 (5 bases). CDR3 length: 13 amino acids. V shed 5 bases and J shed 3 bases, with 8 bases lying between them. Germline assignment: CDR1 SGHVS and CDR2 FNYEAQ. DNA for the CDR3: TGTGCCAGCAGCCCGACAGACTACAATGAGCAGTTCTTC. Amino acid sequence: CASSPTDYNEQFF.

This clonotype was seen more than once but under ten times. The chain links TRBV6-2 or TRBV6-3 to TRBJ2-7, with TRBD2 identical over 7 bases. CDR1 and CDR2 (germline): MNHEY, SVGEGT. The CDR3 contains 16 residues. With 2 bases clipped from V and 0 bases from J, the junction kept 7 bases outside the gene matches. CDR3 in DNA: TGTGCCAGCAGTTACGACCTAGCGGTGAACTCCTACGAGCAGTACTTC. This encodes CASSYDLAVNSYEQYF.

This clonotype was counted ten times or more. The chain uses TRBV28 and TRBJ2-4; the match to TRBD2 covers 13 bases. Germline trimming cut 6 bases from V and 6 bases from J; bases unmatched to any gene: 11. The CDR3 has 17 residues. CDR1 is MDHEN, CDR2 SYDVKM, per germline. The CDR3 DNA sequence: TGTGCCAGCAGGGACGGGGGACTAGCGGGATGGAGAAACATTCAGTACTTC. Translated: CASRDGGLAGWRNIQYF.

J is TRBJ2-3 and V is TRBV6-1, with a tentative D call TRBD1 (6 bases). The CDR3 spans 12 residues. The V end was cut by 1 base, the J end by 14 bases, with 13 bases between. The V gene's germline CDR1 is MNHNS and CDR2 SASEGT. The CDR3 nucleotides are TGTGCCAGCAGTGAAGTAAGGGGGATCCGGTATTTT. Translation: CASSEVRGIRYF.

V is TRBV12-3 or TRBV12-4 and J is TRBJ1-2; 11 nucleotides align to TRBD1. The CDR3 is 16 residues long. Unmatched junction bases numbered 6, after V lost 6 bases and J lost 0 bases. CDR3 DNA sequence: TGTGCCAGCAGGCTCAGGACAGGGGGCGCTAACTATGGCTACACCTTC. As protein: CASRLRTGGANYGYTF.

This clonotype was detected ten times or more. CDR3 in DNA: TGTGCCAGCAGCTACCCCTGGACAGCTGGGGCCAACGTCCTGACTTTC. Translated, it gives CASSYPWTAGANVLTF. The chain combines TRBV11-2 with TRBJ2-6; a possible D gene is TRBD1 (6 bases). V was pared by 4 bases and J by 2 bases, with 12 bases between. CDR1 is SGHAT, CDR2 FQNNGV, per germline. The CDR3 spans 16 residues.

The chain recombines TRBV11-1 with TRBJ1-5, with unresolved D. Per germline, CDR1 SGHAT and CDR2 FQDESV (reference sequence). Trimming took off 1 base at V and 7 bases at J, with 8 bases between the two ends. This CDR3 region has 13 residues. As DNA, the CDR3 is TGTGCCAGCAGCTTAGAGGTAGACCAGCCCCAGCATTTT. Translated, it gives CASSLEVDQPQHF. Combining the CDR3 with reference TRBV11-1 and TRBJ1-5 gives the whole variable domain EAEVAQSPRYKITEKSQAVAFWCDPISGHATLYWYRQILGQGPELLVQFQDESVVDDSQLPKDRFSAERLKGVDSTLKIQPAELGDSAMYLCASSLEVDQPQHFGDGTRLSIL.

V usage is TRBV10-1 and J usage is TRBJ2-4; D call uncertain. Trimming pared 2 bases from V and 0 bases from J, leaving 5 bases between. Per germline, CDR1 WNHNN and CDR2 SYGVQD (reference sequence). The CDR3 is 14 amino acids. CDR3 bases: TGCGCCAGCAGTGAGACGGCAGCCAAAAACATTCAGTACTTC. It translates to CASSETAAKNIQYF.

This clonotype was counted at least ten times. The CDR3: CASSESLPDEQFF. CDR3 in DNA: TGTGCCAGCAGTGAAAGCCTTCCGGATGAGCAGTTCTTC. The chain joins TRBV2 to TRBJ2-1, with unresolved D. The CDR3 contains 13 residues. The germline V gene has CDR1 SNHLY and CDR2 FYNNEI. The V and J ends lost 2 bases and 8 bases respectively, with 10 bases between them.

In DNA form, the CDR3 reads TGTGCCAGCTCACCAGTTGGGGCAGCTCAAGAGACCCAGTACTTC. Protein: CASSPVGAAQETQYF. This chain uses TRBV18 with TRBJ2-5; D possibly corresponds to TRBD1 (5 bases). From germline, CDR1 is KGHSH and CDR2 LQKENI. Trimming shortened V by 2 bases and J by 2 bases, and 12 bases separated the two germline ends. CDR3 length: 15 amino acids.

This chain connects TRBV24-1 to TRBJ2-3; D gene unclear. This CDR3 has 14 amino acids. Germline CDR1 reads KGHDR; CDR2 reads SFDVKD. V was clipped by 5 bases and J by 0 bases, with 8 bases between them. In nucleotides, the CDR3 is TGTGCCACCAGTGCACAGACTAGCACAGATACGCAGTATTTT. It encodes CATSAQTSTDTQYF.

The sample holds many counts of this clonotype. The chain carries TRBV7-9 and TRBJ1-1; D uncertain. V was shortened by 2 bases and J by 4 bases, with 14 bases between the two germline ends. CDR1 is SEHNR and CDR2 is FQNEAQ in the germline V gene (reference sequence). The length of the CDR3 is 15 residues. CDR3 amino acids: CASSLPNGLITEAFF. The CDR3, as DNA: TGTGCCAGCAGCTTACCTAACGGGTTAATCACTGAAGCTTTCTTT.

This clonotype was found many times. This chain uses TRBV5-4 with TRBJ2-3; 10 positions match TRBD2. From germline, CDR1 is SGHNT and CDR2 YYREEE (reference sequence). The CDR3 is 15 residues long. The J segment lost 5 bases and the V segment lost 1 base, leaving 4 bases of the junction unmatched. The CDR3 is CASSLLAGAIDTQYF. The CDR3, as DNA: TGTGCCAGCAGCTTGCTAGCGGGAGCCATAGATACGCAGTATTTT. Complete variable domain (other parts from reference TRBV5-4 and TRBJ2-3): ETGVTQSPTHLIKTRGQQVTLRCSSQSGHNTVSWYQQALGQGPQFIFQYYREEENGRGNFPPRFSGLQFPNYSSELNVNALELDDSALYLCASSLLAGAIDTQYFGPGTRLTVL.

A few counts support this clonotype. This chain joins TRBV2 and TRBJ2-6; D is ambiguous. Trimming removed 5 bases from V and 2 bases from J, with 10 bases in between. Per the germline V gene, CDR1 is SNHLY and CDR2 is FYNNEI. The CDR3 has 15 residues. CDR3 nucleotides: TGTGCCAGCAGTTCTCTGAGGACTGGGGCCAACGTCCTGACTTTC. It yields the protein CASSSLRTGANVLTF.